This entry features one TCR beta chain sequence. A read error may be the cause here, since a much bigger clone is one base away. This sample is part of a study of blood T cells in healthy people across ages. Germline CDR1 reads MNHEY; CDR2 reads SMNVEV (reference sequence). CDR3 length: 13 residues. V was cut by 5 bases and J by 10 bases, with 15 bases left in between. For the second PCR, which ran for roughly 6 to 12 cycles, a sample-barcoded 5' primer and a J-beta primer mix were used. Using its own MiXCR run on the 5' RACE reads, TCRdb lists one record per CDR3 protein. The profile covers hundreds of thousands of distinct CDR3 sequences, with 35% to 40% appearing a single time and 13% taken by the ten largest.

The clonotype was recovered from a man between 18 and 35 years old in good health. The sequenced material came from blood. The chain links TRBV27 to TRBJ2-1; D unclear. Written as DNA, the CDR3 is TGTGCCAGCAGTAGTCCTACATCGAACGAGCAGTTCTTC. It codes for CASSSPTSNEQFF.